Sequencing of this TCR beta chain was carried out in a study of tumor and adjacent non-tumor tissue in lung cancer (dated by TCRdb to the late 2010s). A note on the overall study: By cancer type, the cohort comprised about 13 adenocarcinoma patients, 2 squamous cell carcinoma patients and 1 small cell lung cancer patient. Ages among the approximately 15 patients ranged from about 30 to 76 years, there were approximately ten men and 5 women, and disease was at TNM stage I to III. In total, sequencing yielded 95 million to 150 million productive TCRbeta reads, which works out to an average of about 4.2 million reads per sample. The study compared bulk TCRbeta repertoires from lung tumor tissue and matched distant non-tumor lung tissue of around 14 lung cancer patients. For each patient, one tumor sample and one normal lung sample were taken, giving approximately 30 paired specimens that underwent TCRbeta CDR3 sequencing. On the study overall, not on this receptor specifically: Significantly higher TCR diversity was found in younger patients, and higher tumor TCR diversity was associated with shorter overall and disease-free survival. The top 100 clones made up a significantly larger cumulative share of the repertoire in normal lung than in tumor tissue. Only roughly 16 patients were in the cohort, and the authors stated that larger samples and more detailed clinical data are needed. Because peripheral blood was not sequenced, blood TCRbeta repertoires in the lung cancer patients of the study were not examined. TCR diversity (inverse Simpson) was significantly higher in tumor than in normal lung tissue (roughly 430 vs 170, P = 0.0075, Mann-Whitney U test). The sequencing platform is not named in the methods, and unique molecular identifiers are not mentioned.

RNA was extracted from bulk unsorted tissue and checked for quality with a NanoDrop ND-1000 and an Agilent 2100. Distant non-tumor tissue taken more than 3 cm from the tumor edge was used as the normal lung sample. Newly diagnosed lung cancer patients without prior chemotherapy who had been admitted for thoracic surgery in China between August and November 2014 were enrolled as donors. The study excluded patients who had received radiotherapy or chemotherapy before or who had another cancer at the same time. Pieces of surgical tissue measuring roughly 1-2.2 cm3 were kept in RNAlater solution and held at -80 degrees C until needed. Unmatched junction bases come to 11, with V trimmed by 7 bases and J by 4 bases. The CDR3 spans 15 residues, from the cysteine through the phenylalanine. Here the CDR3 DNA is all that survives: 45 bases in frame from base 1. Reading the germline V gene (reference sequence) gives CDR1 DFQATT and CDR2 SNEGSKA.

The library relied on multiplex PCR. Sequencing was performed on an Illumina HiSeq 2500. TCRbeta libraries were constructed through three rounds of nested PCR with primers (Table S4) according to protocols adapted from ARM-PCR. Before sequencing, PCR products in the 200-500 bp range were cut out of the gel and cleaned up using the QIAquick gel extraction kit. Per the source publication's procedure: Trimmomatic was used to clean the reads, FLASH was used to merge the reads into complete CDR3 sequences, and MiTCR was used to assign the reads to V(D)J germline segments. Clonal diversity was computed as the inverse Simpson's index with VDJtools. A read counted as productive if the sequence was in-frame and lacked a premature stop codon. TCRdb reworked the public reads: Q25 trimming with fastp, MiXCR clone assembly, productive beta chains retained. Each CDR3 protein appears once, grouped with its most common genes and DNA. Here the V and J calls rest on TCRdb's processing, not on the authors' analysis. This sample is represented by approximately 77,000 distinct CDR3 sequences; roughly 80% of them were singletons. Together, the top ten hold roughly half of the sample.

About this clonotype itself: This clone's antigen is unknown. No base qualities exist here, and no much larger clone lies one base off it.

Sequenced input: distant non-tumor lung tissue. The TCR originated in a man aged 55 to 69 with non-small cell lung cancer. The rearranged segments are TRBV20-1 and TRBJ2-1; 9 nucleotides in the junction match TRBD2. The nucleotide sequence reads as follows: TGCAGTGACACCCTGGGAGCGGGAGGATACAATGAGCAGTTCTTC. The encoded protein is CSDTLGAGGYNEQFF.